This entry lists 7 T cell receptor beta chains sequenced from one sample in a study of T-cell reconstitution after alpha-beta-depleted transplantation in children (dated by TCRdb to 2016 to 2018). The library was obtained by PCR. The sequencer listed for this sample is Illumina HiSeq 2500. Molecular barcoding was employed in the preparation of TCR libraries, with unique molecular identifiers being used to normalize TCRbeta repertoire quantification. TCRdb trimmed the raw reads at Q25, called clones with MiXCR and kept productive beta chains. Rows with a matching CDR3 protein are joined into one entry that keeps the most common DNA and genes. The sample yields hundreds of thousands of distinct CDR3 sequences; roughly 13% were counted once. Around 2.2% of the sample belongs to the ten largest clones. Reading the label with the study, this specimen's treatment or condition is: allogeneic hematopoietic cell transplantation with graft depleted of TCRalphabeta T cells and CD19 B cells.

Sequencing was performed on PBMCs, mostly from graft donor cells, taken 360 days after TCRalphabeta/CD19-depleted stem cell transplant. The receptors were gathered from a male patient between 5 and 17 years old who had a stem cell transplant for acute myeloid leukemia, so the T cells may come from the graft donor.

A few counts support this clonotype. V gene TRBV12-3 or TRBV12-4 combines with J gene TRBJ2-1; a weak D match, TRBD2 (6 bases). This CDR3 region has 16 residues. The V end lost 3 bases, the J end lost 9 bases, and 21 bases lay between the germline ends. CDR3 sequence reads: CASSFRLQRREREQFF. The CDR3 DNA sequence: TGTGCCAGCAGTTTCCGCCTCCAGAGGCGGGAACGTGAGCAGTTCTTC.

In this sample, this clonotype turned up a few times. The chain employs TRBV7-3 and TRBJ2-3; 11 bases fit TRBD2. Germline values: CDR1 SGHTA, CDR2 FQGTGA. Trimming removed 2 bases from V and 0 bases from J; junction bases left unmatched: 7. CDR3 size: 18 residues. CDR3 coding DNA: TGTGCCAGCAGCTTATTAGCTAGCGGGAGGTTTAGCACAGATACGCAGTATTTT. Amino acids: CASSLLASGRFSTDTQYF. The variable domain in full, completed from reference TRBV7-3 and TRBJ2-3, reads GAGVSQTPSNKVTEKGKYVELRCDPISGHTALYWYRQSLGQGPEFLIYFQGTGAADDSGLPNDRFFAVRPEGSVSTLKIQRTERGDSAVYLCASSLLASGRFSTDTQYFGPGTRLTVL.

In this sample, this clonotype turned up a few times. The J gene is TRBJ2-7, the V gene TRBV9; 7 positions match TRBD2. The CDR3 runs 15 residues. Germline assignment: CDR1 SGDLS and CDR2 YYNGEE. The trim removed 0 bases at V and 4 bases at J, leaving 7 bases unmatched. The CDR3 loop is CASSVGLAEGYEQYF. In DNA, the CDR3 is TGTGCCAGCAGCGTAGGCCTAGCGGAAGGATACGAGCAGTACTTC.

This clonotype was recorded a few times. This chain uses TRBV10-3 with TRBJ2-7; D is possibly TRBD2 (6 bases). Trimming removed 6 bases at V and 3 bases at J, with 21 bases between. There are 16 residues in the CDR3. Germline CDR1 ENHRY, CDR2 SYGVKD. The CDR3 DNA sequence: TGTGCCATCAGCCCGGCTGACTTCGTAGCGGACTACGAGCAGTACTTC. As protein: CAISPADFVADYEQYF.

V usage is TRBV28 and J usage is TRBJ2-4, with 7 bases matching TRBD2. The CDR3 is made up of 16 amino acids. V was pared by 5 bases and J by 0 bases, with 7 bases of the junction left unmatched. Per the germline V gene, CDR1 is MDHEN and CDR2 is SYDVKM. The CDR3 sequence is CASSEGLPLAKNIQYF. The CDR3 coding sequence is TGTGCCAGCAGTGAGGGACTACCCCTAGCCAAAAACATTCAGTACTTC.

This clonotype showed up many times. The J gene is TRBJ2-2, the V gene TRBV5-1, with no clear D. CDR3 size: 16 residues. Germline values: CDR1 SGHRS, CDR2 YFSETQ. Trimming shortened V by 0 bases and J by 0 bases, and 9 bases separated the two germline ends. CDR3 region: CASSLARRANTGELFF. CDR3 DNA: TGCGCCAGCAGCTTGGCCCGAAGGGCGAACACCGGGGAGCTGTTTTTT.

This clonotype was observed a handful of times. The rearrangement links TRBV7-9 to TRBJ2-2; D is unclear. The germline V and J ends were trimmed by 0 bases and 6 bases, with 5 bases remaining between them. The CDR3 spans 13 residues. Germline values: CDR1 SEHNR, CDR2 FQNEAQ (reference sequence). CDR3 protein: CASSLAVSGELFF. The CDR3 nucleotides read TGTGCCAGCAGCTTAGCGGTCTCCGGGGAGCTGTTTTTT. The full variable domain, rest sourced from reference TRBV7-9 and TRBJ2-2, is DTGVSQNPRHKITKRGQNVTFRCDPISEHNRLYWYRQTLGQGPEFLTYFQNEAQLEKSRLLSDRFSAERPKGSFSTLEIQRTEQGDSAMYLCASSLAVSGELFFGEGSRLTVL.